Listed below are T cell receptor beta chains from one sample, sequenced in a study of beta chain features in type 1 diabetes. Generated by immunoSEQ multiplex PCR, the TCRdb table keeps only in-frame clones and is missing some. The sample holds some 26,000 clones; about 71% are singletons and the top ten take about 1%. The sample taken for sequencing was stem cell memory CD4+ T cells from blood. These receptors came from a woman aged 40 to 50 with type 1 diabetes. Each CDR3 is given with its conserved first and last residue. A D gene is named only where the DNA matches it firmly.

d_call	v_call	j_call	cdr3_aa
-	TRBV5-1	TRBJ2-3	CASSLTNPSTDTQYF
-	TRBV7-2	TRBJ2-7	CASSRTRGRYEQYF
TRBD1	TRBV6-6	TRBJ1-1	CASSPGQAGGTEAFF
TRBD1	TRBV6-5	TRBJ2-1	CASRNRGGYNEQFF
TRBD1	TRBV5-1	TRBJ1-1	CASSLAGTGESEAFF
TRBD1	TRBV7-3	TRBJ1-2	CASSAGQGHGYTF
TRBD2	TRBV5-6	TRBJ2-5	CASSLFRASGRAGETQYF
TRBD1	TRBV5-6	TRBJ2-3	CASSPLTGGFADTQYF
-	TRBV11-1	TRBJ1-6	CASSLSRGAHNSPLHF
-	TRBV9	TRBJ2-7	CASSVRDFYEQYF
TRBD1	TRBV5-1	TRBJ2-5	CASSPQQGSQETQYF
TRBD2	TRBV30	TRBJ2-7	CAWRYSGRSYEQYF
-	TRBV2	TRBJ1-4	CASSRGRGVEKLFF
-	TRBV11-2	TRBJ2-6	CASSLDSSGANVLTF
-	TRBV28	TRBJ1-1	CASSLVHGGTEAFF
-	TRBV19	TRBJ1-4	CASSTTGTATNEKLFF
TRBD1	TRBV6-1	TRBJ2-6	CASIADRPGANVLTF
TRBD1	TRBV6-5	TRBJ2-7	CASEPGQGFPQQYF
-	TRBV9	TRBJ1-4	CASSPFGGATNEKLFF
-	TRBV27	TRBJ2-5	CASSRQDQETQYF
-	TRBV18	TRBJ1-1	CASAPRGNTEAFF
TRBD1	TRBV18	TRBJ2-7	CASSRDRGLDEQYF
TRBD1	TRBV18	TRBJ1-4	CASSPLQGGREKLFF
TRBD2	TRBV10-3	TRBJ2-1	CAISGTSGGSSYNEQFF
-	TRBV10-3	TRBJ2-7	CAISEQRAEYEQYF
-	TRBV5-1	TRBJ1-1	CASSLDGRIKPEAFF
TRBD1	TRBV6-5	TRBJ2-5	CASSYGTAQETQYF
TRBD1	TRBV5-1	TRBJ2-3	CASSLVLGTGYEDTQYF
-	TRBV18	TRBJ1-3	CASSASEDSSNTIYF
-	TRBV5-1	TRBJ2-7	CASSLEEGGYEQYF
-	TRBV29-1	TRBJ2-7	CSAYQGGGYEQYF
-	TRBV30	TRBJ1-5	CAWSPDRRQPQHF
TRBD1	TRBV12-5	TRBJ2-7	CASGLGDSRGEQYF